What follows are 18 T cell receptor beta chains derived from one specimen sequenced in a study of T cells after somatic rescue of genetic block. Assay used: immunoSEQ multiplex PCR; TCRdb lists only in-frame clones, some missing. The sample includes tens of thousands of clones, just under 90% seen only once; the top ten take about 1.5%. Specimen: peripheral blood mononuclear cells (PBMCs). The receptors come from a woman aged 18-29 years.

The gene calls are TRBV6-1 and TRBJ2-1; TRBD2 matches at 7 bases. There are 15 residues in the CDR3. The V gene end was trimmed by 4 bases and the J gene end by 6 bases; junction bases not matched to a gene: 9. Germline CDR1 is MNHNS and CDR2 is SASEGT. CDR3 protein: CASSGGLVILNEQFF. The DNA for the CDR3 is TGTGCCAGCAGTGGCGGACTAGTAATCCTCAATGAGCAGTTCTTC.

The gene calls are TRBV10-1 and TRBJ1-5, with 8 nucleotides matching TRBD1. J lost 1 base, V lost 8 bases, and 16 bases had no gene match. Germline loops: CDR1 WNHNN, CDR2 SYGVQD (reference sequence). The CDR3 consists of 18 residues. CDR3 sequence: CASCRDRRLVWSNQPQHF. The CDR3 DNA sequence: TGCGCCAGCTGCCGGGACAGGAGGTTGGTATGGAGCAATCAGCCCCAGCATTTT.

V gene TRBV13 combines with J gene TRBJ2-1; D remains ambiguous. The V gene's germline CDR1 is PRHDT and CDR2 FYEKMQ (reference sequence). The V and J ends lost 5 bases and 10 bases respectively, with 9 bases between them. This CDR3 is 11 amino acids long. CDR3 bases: TGTGCCAGCAGCCACGGGTGGGAGCAGTTCTTC. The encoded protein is CASSHGWEQFF.

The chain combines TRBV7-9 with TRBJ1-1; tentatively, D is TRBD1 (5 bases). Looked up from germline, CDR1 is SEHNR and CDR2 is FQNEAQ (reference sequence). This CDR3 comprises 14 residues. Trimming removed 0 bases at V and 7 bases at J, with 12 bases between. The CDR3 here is CASSLARGGSEAFF. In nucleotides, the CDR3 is TGTGCCAGCAGCTTAGCGAGGGGAGGGAGTGAAGCTTTCTTT.

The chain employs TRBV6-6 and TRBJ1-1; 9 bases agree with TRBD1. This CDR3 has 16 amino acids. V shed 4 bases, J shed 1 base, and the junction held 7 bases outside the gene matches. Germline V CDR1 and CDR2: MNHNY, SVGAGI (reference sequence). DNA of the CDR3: TGTGCCAGCAGTTCGCCGGGACAGGGTGAGAACACTGAAGCTTTCTTT. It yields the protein CASSSPGQGENTEAFF.

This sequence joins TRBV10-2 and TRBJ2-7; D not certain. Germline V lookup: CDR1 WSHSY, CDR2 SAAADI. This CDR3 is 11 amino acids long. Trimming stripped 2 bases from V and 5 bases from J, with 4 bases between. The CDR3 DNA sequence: TGCGCCAGCAGTGAGCTGGACGAGCAGTACTTC. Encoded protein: CASSELDEQYF.

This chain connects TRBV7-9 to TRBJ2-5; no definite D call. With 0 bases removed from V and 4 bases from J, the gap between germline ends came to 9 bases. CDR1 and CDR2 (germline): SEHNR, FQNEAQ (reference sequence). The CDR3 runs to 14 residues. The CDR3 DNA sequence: TGTGCCAGCAGCTTAGCAGGGTCAGGAGAGACCCAGTACTTC. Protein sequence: CASSLAGSGETQYF.

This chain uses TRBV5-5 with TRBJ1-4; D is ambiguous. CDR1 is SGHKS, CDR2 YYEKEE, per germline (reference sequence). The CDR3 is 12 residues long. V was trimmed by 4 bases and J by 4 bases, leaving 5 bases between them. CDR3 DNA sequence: TGTGCCAGCAGCCTACTTAATGAAAAACTGTTTTTT. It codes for CASSLLNEKLFF.

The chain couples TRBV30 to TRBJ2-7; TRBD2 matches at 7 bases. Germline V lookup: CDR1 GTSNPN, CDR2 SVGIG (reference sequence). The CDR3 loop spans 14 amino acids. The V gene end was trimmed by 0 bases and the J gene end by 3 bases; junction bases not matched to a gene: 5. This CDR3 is CAWSVGSGNYEQYF. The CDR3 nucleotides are TGTGCCTGGAGTGTAGGGAGCGGGAACTACGAGCAGTACTTC. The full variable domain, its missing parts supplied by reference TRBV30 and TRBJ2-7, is SQTIHQWPATLVQPVGSPLSLECTVEGTSNPNLYWYRQAAGRGLQLLFYSVGIGQISSEVPQNLSASRPQDRQFILSSKKLLLSDSGFYLCAWSVGSGNYEQYFGPGTRLTVT.

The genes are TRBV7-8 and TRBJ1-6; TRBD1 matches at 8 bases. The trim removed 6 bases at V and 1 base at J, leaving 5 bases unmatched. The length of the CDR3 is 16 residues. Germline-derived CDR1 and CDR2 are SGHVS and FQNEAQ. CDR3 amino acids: CASRTGGASYNSPLHF. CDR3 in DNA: TGTGCCAGCAGAACAGGGGGGGCTTCCTATAATTCACCCCTCCACTTT.

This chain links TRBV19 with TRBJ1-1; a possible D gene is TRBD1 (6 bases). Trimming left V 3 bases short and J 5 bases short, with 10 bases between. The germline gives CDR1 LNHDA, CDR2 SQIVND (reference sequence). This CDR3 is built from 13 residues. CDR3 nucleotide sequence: TGTGCCAGTAGTATCAGAGGGGGTACTGAAGCTTTCTTT. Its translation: CASSIRGGTEAFF.

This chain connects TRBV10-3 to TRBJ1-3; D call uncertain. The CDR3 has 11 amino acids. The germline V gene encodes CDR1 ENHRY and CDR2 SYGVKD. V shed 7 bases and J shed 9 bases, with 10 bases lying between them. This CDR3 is CAITFGPTIYF. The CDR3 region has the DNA TGTGCCATCACCTTCGGCCCCACCATATATTTT.

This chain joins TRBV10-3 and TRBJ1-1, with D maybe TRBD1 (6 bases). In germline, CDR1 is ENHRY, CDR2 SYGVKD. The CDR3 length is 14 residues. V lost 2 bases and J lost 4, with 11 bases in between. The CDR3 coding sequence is TGTGCCATCAGTGAGGGGGGCGCGGCCACTGAAGCTTTCTTT. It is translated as CAISEGGAATEAFF.

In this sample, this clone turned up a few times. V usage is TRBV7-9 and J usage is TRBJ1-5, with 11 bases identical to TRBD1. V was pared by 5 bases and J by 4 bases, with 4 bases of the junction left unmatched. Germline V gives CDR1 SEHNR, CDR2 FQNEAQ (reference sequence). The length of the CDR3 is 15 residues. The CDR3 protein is CASSRTGGQNQPQHF. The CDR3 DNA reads TGTGCCAGCAGCCGGACAGGGGGCCAGAATCAGCCCCAGCATTTT.

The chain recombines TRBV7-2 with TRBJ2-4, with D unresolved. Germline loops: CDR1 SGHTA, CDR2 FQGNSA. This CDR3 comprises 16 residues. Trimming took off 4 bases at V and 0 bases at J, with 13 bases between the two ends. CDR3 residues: CASSSPPILAKNIQYF. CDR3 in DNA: TGTGCCAGCAGCTCGCCTCCAATTCTAGCCAAAAACATTCAGTACTTC. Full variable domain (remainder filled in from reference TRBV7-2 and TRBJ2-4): GAGVSQSPSNKVTEKGKDVELRCDPISGHTALYWYRQSLGQGLEFLIYFQGNSAPDKSGLPSDRFSAERTGGSVSTLTIQRTQQEDSAVYLCASSSPPILAKNIQYFGAGTRLSVL.

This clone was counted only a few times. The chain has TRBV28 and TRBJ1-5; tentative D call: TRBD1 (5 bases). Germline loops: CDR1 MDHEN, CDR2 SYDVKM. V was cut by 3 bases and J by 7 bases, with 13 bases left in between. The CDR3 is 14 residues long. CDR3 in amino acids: CASSFGRDVQPQHF. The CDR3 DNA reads TGTGCCAGCAGTTTTGGCAGGGACGTACAGCCCCAGCATTTT.

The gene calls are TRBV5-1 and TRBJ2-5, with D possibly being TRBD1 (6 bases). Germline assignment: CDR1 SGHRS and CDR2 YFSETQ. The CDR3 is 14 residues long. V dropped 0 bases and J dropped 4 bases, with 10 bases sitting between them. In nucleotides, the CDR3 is TGCGCCAGCAGCTTGGGTACAGGGCGAGAGACCCAGTACTTC. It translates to CASSLGTGRETQYF. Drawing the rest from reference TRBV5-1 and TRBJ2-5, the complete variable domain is KAGVTQTPRYLIKTRGQQVTLSCSPISGHRSVSWYQQTPGQGLQFLFEYFSETQRNKGNFPGRFSGRQFSNSRSEMNVSTLELGDSALYLCASSLGTGRETQYFGPGTRLLVL.

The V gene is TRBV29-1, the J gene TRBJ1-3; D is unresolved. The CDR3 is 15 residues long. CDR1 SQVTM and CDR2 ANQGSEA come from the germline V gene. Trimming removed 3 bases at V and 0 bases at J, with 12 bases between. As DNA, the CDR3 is TGCAGCGTTGATGATGGTTTCAGCTCTGGAAACACCATATATTTT. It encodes CSVDDGFSSGNTIYF.